This T cell receptor beta chain emerged from a study of shared clonotypes between healthy human individuals (dated by TCRdb to 2020 to 2021). With respect to the entire study: A couple of women and a few men aged 18 to 49 years were included in the cohort. For each donor, CD4 naive and CD4 memory were each run on three plates, CD8 naive on two plates, and CD8 memory on one plate. Blood TCR repertoires of about five healthy adults were deeply sequenced to estimate repertoire size and the extent of clonotype sharing between individuals. Different laboratories and diverse techniques were used to prepare libraries and sequence TCR repertoires, to increase sequencing depth and limit assay-specific biases. Per donor, leukapheresis produced somewhere between about 0.8 and 9 billion PBMCs.

CDR1 and CDR2 (SGHNT, YYREEE) derive from the germline V gene (reference sequence). From the cysteine through the phenylalanine, the CDR3 covers 14 amino acids. Only the CDR3 DNA is retained, 42 bases long and in frame from the first base. V is pared back by 0 bases and J by 3 bases, with 10 bases lying between the germline termini. Using the deep immunoSEQ assay, multiplex PCR amplified TCR CDR3 regions from genomic DNA. Extracted genomic DNA from each cell subset was distributed evenly across all wells of several immunoSEQ 96-well plates, and each plate was treated as a replicate. For sorted subsets, approximately 200 ng of genomic DNA, equivalent to roughly 33,000 T cell genomes, went into each replicate PCR. The purified libraries were quantified using a Qubit 3.0 fluorometer, sized with a Bioanalyzer 2100, and then quantified again using the KAPA Library Quantification kit. Each immunoSEQ 96-well plate was sequenced on its own single-read 150-cycle Illumina NextSeq 550 flow cell. From the authors' description of their analysis: The immunoSEQ output contained only junctional sequences without quality scores, so filtering could not match that applied to full-length reads. Sequences were annotated with PyIR, a Python wrapper for IgBLAST v1.9, and V/J genes and CDR3 were assigned using IMGT germline references. Reads were filtered out if the reads had weak V/J assignments (E-value above 1e-6), no CDR3, stop codons, out-of-frame junctions, or ambiguous translated residues. A V3J clonotype was defined by an identical inferred V gene, J gene, and CDR3 amino acid sequence. Percentage overlap between repertoires was calculated by dividing the number of shared unique clonotypes by the size of the smaller repertoire. Richness of each repertoire was evaluated using RTK rarefaction, the Chao1 estimator, and Recon v2.1 estimates of unobserved clonotypes. Generation probabilities were computed with OLGA for all TCRbeta clonotypes obtained by the gDNA method from several donors. In TCRdb, the immuneACCESS table is reduced to in-frame sequences with V and J assigned. These tables do not hold every clone; where another copy was compared, an unresolved V gene accounts for under half, and the others remain unexplained. D and trimming come from the DNA, and the V and J calls and clone size come from that table. This sample holds some 2 million clones; approximately 94% were observed only once. In total, the top ten clones hold 0.95% to 1.5% of the sample.

CD8 naive samples consisted of CD45RO-negative cells that were positively selected for CCR7, yielding a CD45RA+CCR7+ population without TemRA cells. The donors were healthy, HIV-negative adults who had no recently reported acute infections or vaccinations. Every donor was a Caucasian adult residing in Nashville, Tennessee, USA. After blood collection by leukapheresis, PBMCs were isolated using Ficoll-Histopaque density gradient centrifugation and then cryopreserved in the vapor phase of liquid nitrogen. Purity and quantity of every magnetically sorted T cell population were checked by analytical flow cytometry. From each sorted fraction, genomic DNA was isolated and quantified by UV absorbance on a Nanodrop 2000c. The full study reports these points: Incomplete sequencing was indicated by rarefaction of sorted-subset datasets, despite the large sequencing depth. Only blood was sampled, and tissue TCR repertoires likely differ from those in blood. Higher generation probabilities were observed for clonotypes shared by all four sorted-subset donors than for non-shared clonotypes. Based on pairwise subsampling, the degree of clonotype sharing among donors was expected to be affected by sequencing depth. Across four donors, 5% to 6% of naive CD4, around 3.5% of naive CD8, 2% to 2.5% of memory CD4, and approximately 0.4% of memory CD8 clonotypes were shared. Naive subsets generally had larger estimated clonotype richness than memory subsets. The small number of donors limited the genetic and exposure-history diversity represented.

A remark on this clone: It has no known antigen specificity. Base qualities were left out, and no much larger clone turns up one base away.

This TCR came from a man aged 18-30 years in good health. In this chain, TRBV5-4 is recombined with TRBJ2-7; the D gene is unclear. The specimen was naive CD8+ T cells sorted from blood. Reading the label with the study, this specimen's cell subset or site is: CD45RA+CCR7+. The nucleotides read TGTGCCAGCAGCTTGGGTCTGCGAAACTACGAGCAGTACTTC. Its amino acids are CASSLGLRNYEQYF.